One and the same sample provided the 19 T cell receptor beta chains below, sequenced in a study of beta chain features in type 1 diabetes. Findings and limits, study-wide: TCRB CDR3s from Type 1 diabetes patients were moderately but significantly shorter in all four CD4+ subsets.

As every portion of the isolated RNA was reverse transcribed, the sequencing read expressed TCRB transcripts. This table comes from immunoSEQ multiplex PCR, and its TCRdb copy is limited to in-frame clones, with some not included. The sample lists about 160,000 clones, around 63% seen once, with approximately 0.089% in the top ten. Their specific antigens are unknown. The specimen sequenced was naive CD4+ T cells from blood. Every receptor here comes from a man aged 25 to 40 with type 1 diabetes.

The chain links TRBV29-1 to TRBJ2-7, with a tentative D call TRBD1 (5 bases). Trimming removed 3 bases at V and 0 bases at J, with 6 bases between. Germline assignment: CDR1 SQVTM and CDR2 ANQGSEA. The CDR3 has 12 residues. The chain's CDR3 is CSVEDTSYEQYF. The CDR3 DNA sequence: TGCAGCGTTGAGGACACCTCCTACGAGCAGTACTTC.

V usage is TRBV29-1 and J usage is TRBJ2-4; D gene ambiguous. Germline CDR1 reads SQVTM; CDR2 reads ANQGSEA. This CDR3 is built from 13 residues. V lost 4 bases and J 0 bases, leaving 7 bases between the germline ends. The CDR3 sequence is CSVADLAKNIQYF. The CDR3 region has the DNA TGCAGCGTTGCGGATTTAGCCAAAAACATTCAGTACTTC.

The V gene is TRBV13, the J gene TRBJ2-7, with TRBD1 identical over 9 bases. V dropped 8 bases and J dropped 4; count of bases not matched to a gene: 9. CDR1 PRHDT and CDR2 FYEKMQ come from the germline V gene (reference sequence). The CDR3 contains 14 residues. CDR3: CASRRQGGRYEQYF. For the CDR3, the DNA is TGTGCCAGCCGACGACAGGGGGGACGGTACGAGCAGTACTTC.

The chain is built from TRBV7-2 and TRBJ2-4; D is possibly TRBD2 (6 bases). This CDR3 contains 13 residues. CDR1 SGHTA and CDR2 FQGNSA come from the germline V gene. V was shortened by 5 bases and J by 7 bases, with 12 bases between the two germline ends. CDR3 residues: CASSPIAGNIQYF. In nucleotides, the CDR3 is TGTGCCAGCAGCCCTATTGCGGGGAACATTCAGTACTTC.

The genes are TRBV29-1 and TRBJ2-5; no clear D gene. Trimming stripped 4 bases from V and 0 bases from J, with 9 bases between. This CDR3 has 13 amino acids. Per germline, CDR1 SQVTM and CDR2 ANQGSEA. The CDR3 DNA sequence: TGCAGCGTTGCTCTGGGATACCAAGAGACCCAGTACTTC. It translates to CSVALGYQETQYF.

In this sample, this clone turned up a few times. This sequence joins TRBV28 and TRBJ2-1, with 10 nucleotides matching TRBD1. This CDR3 is 16 amino acids long. Germline CDR1 is MDHEN and CDR2 is SYDVKM. Trimming at V came to 9 bases and at J to 4 bases, leaving 12 bases not matched to a gene. CDR3 DNA: TGTGCCAGTACGAGAACACCGGGACAGGGGTACAATGAGCAGTTCTTC. Its protein is CASTRTPGQGYNEQFF.

The gene calls are TRBV29-1 and TRBJ1-4; TRBD1 aligns across 9 bases. With 6 bases clipped from V and 8 bases from J, the junction kept 7 bases outside the gene matches. The CDR3 runs 13 residues. The germline V gene has CDR1 SQVTM and CDR2 ANQGSEA. The CDR3 DNA is TGCAGCGTCGCCGGGACAGGGCAGGAAAAACTGTTTTTT. Its protein is CSVAGTGQEKLFF. Full variable domain (missing parts from reference TRBV29-1 and TRBJ1-4): SAVISQKPSRDICQRGTSLTIQCQVDSQVTMMFWYRQQPGQSLTLIATANQGSEATYESGFVIDKFPISRPNLTFSTLTVSNMSPEDSSIYLCSVAGTGQEKLFFGSGTQLSVL.

The genes are TRBV2 and TRBJ2-5; 7 nucleotides line up with TRBD1. V dropped 8 bases and J dropped 3; count of bases not matched to a gene: 6. The CDR3 runs to 13 residues. The germline CDR1 and CDR2 sequences are SNHLY and FYNNEI. CDR3 loop: CASSRQGKETQYF. CDR3 DNA sequence: TGTGCCAGCTCAAGACAGGGTAAAGAGACCCAGTACTTC.

This sequence joins TRBV11-2 and TRBJ1-5; the D gene is possibly TRBD1 (6 bases). Trimming removed 6 bases from V and 3 bases from J, with 12 bases in between. Germline V lookup: CDR1 SGHAT, CDR2 FQNNGV. The CDR3 contains 14 residues. DNA for the CDR3: TGTGCCAGCAGTCCGGACAGTATCAATCAGCCCCAGCATTTT. This translates into CASSPDSINQPQHF.

The rearrangement links TRBV7-9 to TRBJ1-1, with 7 bases identical to TRBD1. V lost 4 bases to trimming and J lost 1 base; unmatched junction nucleotides: 0. Germline V CDR1 and CDR2: SEHNR, FQNEAQ (reference sequence). This CDR3 region has 13 residues. In DNA, the CDR3 is TGTGCCAGCAGCTGGGACAGGAACACTGAAGCTTTCTTT. Translating gives CASSWDRNTEAFF. Looking up the rest from reference TRBV7-9 and TRBJ1-1 gives the full variable domain: DTGVSQNPRHKITKRGQNVTFRCDPISEHNRLYWYRQTLGQGPEFLTYFQNEAQLEKSRLLSDRFSAERPKGSFSTLEIQRTEQGDSAMYLCASSWDRNTEAFFGQGTRLTVV.

A note on this clone: Other DNA sequences within the sample encode an identical CDR3. This rearrangement joins TRBV7-2 to TRBJ2-3; 9 bases align to TRBD2. This CDR3 spans 15 amino acids. CDR1 is SGHTA, CDR2 FQGNSA, per germline. V shed 1 base, J shed 1 base, and the junction held 0 bases outside the gene matches. The CDR3 DNA sequence: TGTGCCAGCAGCTTAGTAGCGGGGGGCACAGATACGCAGTATTTT. Translation: CASSLVAGGTDTQYF.

This clone showed up just a few times. The chain carries TRBV10-3 and TRBJ2-3; D gene uncertain. Trimming took 10 bases from V and 4 from J, leaving 15 bases between them. Per germline, CDR1 ENHRY and CDR2 SYGVKD. The CDR3 loop spans 13 amino acids. The CDR3 protein is CATKLARADTQYF. CDR3 DNA: TGTGCCACCAAGTTGGCCCGGGCAGATACGCAGTATTTT.

Notes on this clone: The sample holds other DNA sequences that translate to the same CDR3. This sequence joins TRBV30 and TRBJ2-1; 7 bases fit TRBD1. This CDR3 spans 12 amino acids. With V trimmed by 0 bases and J by 8 bases, 1 base remained unmatched. Per germline, CDR1 GTSNPN and CDR2 SVGIG (reference sequence). CDR3 in amino acids: CAWSVQGYEQFF. CDR3 nucleotide sequence: TGTGCCTGGAGTGTACAGGGGTATGAGCAGTTCTTC. Combining the CDR3 with reference TRBV30 and TRBJ2-1 gives the whole variable domain SQTIHQWPATLVQPVGSPLSLECTVEGTSNPNLYWYRQAAGRGLQLLFYSVGIGQISSEVPQNLSASRPQDRQFILSSKKLLLSDSGFYLCAWSVQGYEQFFGPGTRLTVL.

This clone appeared once. The chain employs TRBV7-9 and TRBJ1-6; TRBD1 aligns across 10 bases. This CDR3 spans 15 amino acids. Germline V lookup: CDR1 SEHNR, CDR2 FQNEAQ (reference sequence). The V gene end was trimmed by 6 bases and the J gene end by 10 bases; junction bases not matched to a gene: 9. Here the CDR3 DNA reads TGTGCCAGCAGTGGCCCCGGGACAGGGGACTCACCCCTCCACTTT. Its protein is CASSGPGTGDSPLHF.

The J gene is TRBJ2-1, the V gene TRBV29-1, with 8 bases lining up with TRBD1. The V gene end was trimmed by 6 bases and the J gene end by 4 bases; junction bases not matched to a gene: 5. The CDR3 is made up of 13 amino acids. CDR1 is SQVTM, CDR2 ANQGSEA, per germline. This CDR3 reads CSVPDREYNEQFF. In DNA form, the CDR3 reads TGCAGCGTCCCGGACAGGGAATACAATGAGCAGTTCTTC.

The chain recombines TRBV29-1 with TRBJ2-3; 7 nucleotides agree with TRBD2. CDR3 length: 11 amino acids. The germline CDR1 and CDR2 sequences are SQVTM and ANQGSEA. Trimming removed 4 bases from V and 12 bases from J; junction bases left unmatched: 7. CDR3 sequence (DNA): TGCAGCGTTGGGGGGGGACTGCATCAGTATTTT. Protein sequence: CSVGGGLHQYF.

This rearrangement joins TRBV7-9 to TRBJ2-1; D call uncertain. The V end lost 1 base, the J end lost 3 bases, and 10 bases lay between the germline ends. The CDR3 consists of 15 residues. Germline CDR1 SEHNR, CDR2 FQNEAQ (reference sequence). The CDR3 is CASSLGHLLYNEQFF. DNA of the CDR3: TGTGCCAGCAGCTTAGGACACCTCCTCTACAATGAGCAGTTCTTC.

The rearrangement uses TRBV30 and TRBJ2-5, with D possibly called TRBD1 or TRBD2 (6 bases each). The CDR3 extends over 14 amino acids. V was cut by 4 bases and J by 1 base, with 13 bases left in between. Per germline, CDR1 GTSNPN and CDR2 SVGIG (reference sequence). The CDR3 nucleotides read TGTGCCTGGACCAAGGGGGGTACCCAAGAGACCCAGTACTTC. This sequence encodes CAWTKGGTQETQYF.

The CDR3 protein is CASSTTRGSYEQYF. CDR3 coding DNA: TGTGCCAGCAGCACAACTCGCGGCTCCTACGAGCAGTACTTC. V usage is TRBV11-2 and J usage is TRBJ2-7; D not certain. The germline V gene encodes CDR1 SGHAT and CDR2 FQNNGV. V was pared by 5 bases and J by 0 bases, with 11 bases between. The CDR3 totals 14 residues. Supplemented by reference TRBV11-2 and TRBJ2-7, the full variable domain reads EAGVAQSPRYKIIEKRQSVAFWCNPISGHATLYWYQQILGQGPKLLIQFQNNGVVDDSQLPKDRFSAERLKGVDSTLKIQPAKLEDSAVYLCASSTTRGSYEQYFGPGTRLTVT.